This TCR beta chain was captured in a study of cytomegalovirus exposure and HLA in healthy donors. Study-wide points: In an earlier analysis, productive rearrangement rates for most beta V segments clustered near 90% or 30%. Later genetic work tied a missense DCLRE1C variant to beta-chain V and J trimming.

PCR used 60 Vbeta primers and 13 Jbeta primers. TCRdb keeps only in-frame clones here, not all; method: immunoSEQ multiplex PCR. The sample yields tens of thousands of clones, roughly 68% seen once. The CDR3 spans 16 residues. The germline CDR1 and CDR2 sequences are MGHRA and YSYEKL. V trimming: 0 bases; J trimming: 7 bases; junction bases outside the gene matches: 4. Concerning this clone itself: Its antigen is unidentified.

The sequenced sample consisted of PBMCs. The chain recombines TRBV4-1 with TRBJ1-4; the match to TRBD1 covers 11 bases. This clonotype was sampled from a woman aged 50 to 60 in good health and CMV-seronegative. CDR3 loop: CASSQEAGTGGEKLFF. The CDR3 DNA follows: TGCGCCAGCAGCCAAGAGGCCGGGACAGGGGGTGAAAAACTGTTTTTT.